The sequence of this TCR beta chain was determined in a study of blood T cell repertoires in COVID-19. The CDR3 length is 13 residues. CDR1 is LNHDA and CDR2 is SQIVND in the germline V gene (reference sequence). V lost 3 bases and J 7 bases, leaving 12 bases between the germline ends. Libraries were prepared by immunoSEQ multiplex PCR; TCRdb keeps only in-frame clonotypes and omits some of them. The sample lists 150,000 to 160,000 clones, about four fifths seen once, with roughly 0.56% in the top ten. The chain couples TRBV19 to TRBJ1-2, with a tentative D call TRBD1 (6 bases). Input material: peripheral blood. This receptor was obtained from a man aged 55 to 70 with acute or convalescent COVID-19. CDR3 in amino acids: CASSMGARRGYTF. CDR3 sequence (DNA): TGTGCCAGTAGTATGGGGGCGCGTCGTGGCTACACCTTC.